The 9 T cell receptor beta chains given below trace back to one sample, sequenced in a study of T cell changes during pregnancy in multiple sclerosis. TCRdb's table, derived via immunoSEQ multiplex PCR, lists solely in-frame clones and lacks some. This sample carries approximately 70,000 clones, about nine tenths of them seen once, and the ten largest clones take about 0.45%. The specimen was CD4+ T cells from peripheral blood mononuclear cells, collected before pregnancy. The receptors stem from a female donor with multiple sclerosis, enrolled in a pregnancy study.

The chain recombines TRBV6-1 with TRBJ1-3; D unclear. V gave up 8 bases and J gave up 4 bases, with 12 bases separating them. The CDR3 has 13 residues. The germline CDR1 and CDR2 sequences are MNHNS and SASEGT. As DNA, the CDR3 is TGTGCCAGCGACTCCAAACCGGGAAACACCATATATTTT. It specifies CASDSKPGNTIYF.

This sequence joins TRBV7-3 and TRBJ2-1; TRBD2 aligns across 7 bases. Losses at the gene ends were 0 bases for V and 4 bases for J; bases not matched to a gene: 12. CDR3 size: 18 residues. Germline lookup yields CDR1 SGHTA and CDR2 FQGTGA. The CDR3 loop is CASSLTIGAGVRYNEQFF. CDR3 nucleotides: TGTGCCAGCAGCTTAACGATCGGGGCGGGAGTGCGGTACAATGAGCAGTTCTTC.

The chain uses TRBV7-9 and TRBJ1-4, with TRBD1 identical over 10 bases. Trimming at V came to 5 bases and at J to 8 bases, leaving 8 bases not matched to a gene. Germline V gene sequence: CDR1 SEHNR, CDR2 FQNEAQ (reference sequence). There are 15 residues in the CDR3. The CDR3 sequence: CASSIRQGAKEKLFF. CDR3 nucleotides: TGTGCCAGCAGCATAAGACAGGGGGCGAAGGAAAAACTGTTTTTT. Supplemented by reference TRBV7-9 and TRBJ1-4, the full variable domain reads DTGVSQNPRHKITKRGQNVTFRCDPISEHNRLYWYRQTLGQGPEFLTYFQNEAQLEKSRLLSDRFSAERPKGSFSTLEIQRTEQGDSAMYLCASSIRQGAKEKLFFGSGTQLSVL.

This clone was detected only once. The chain carries TRBV18 and TRBJ1-6; no firm D call. The CDR3 is made up of 15 amino acids. Trimming removed 2 bases at V and 0 bases at J, with 5 bases between. Germline values: CDR1 KGHSH, CDR2 LQKENI. The CDR3 DNA sequence: TGTGCCAGCTCACCAACGAGCTCCTATAATTCACCCCTCCACTTT. Protein product: CASSPTSSYNSPLHF.

This clone occurred once. This chain uses TRBV5-8 with TRBJ1-4; 9 bases align to TRBD1. The V and J ends lost 2 bases and 8 bases, in that order; junction bases with no gene match: 4. Germline CDR1 and CDR2: SGHTS and YDEGEE. CDR3 length: 14 residues. CDR3 in amino acids: CASSLQGAGEKLFF. In nucleotides, the CDR3 is TGTGCCAGCAGCTTACAGGGGGCAGGGGAAAAACTGTTTTTT.

The chain joins TRBV30 to TRBJ2-7, with D hard to call. Germline values: CDR1 GTSNPN, CDR2 SVGIG (reference sequence). The CDR3 sequence is 14 residues long. The V and J ends lost 4 bases and 2 bases respectively, with 15 bases between them. This CDR3 reads CAWTNRVPTYEQYF. The CDR3 DNA reads as TGTGCCTGGACCAACCGGGTTCCTACCTACGAGCAGTACTTC.

This clone was seen only once. The J gene is TRBJ1-1, the V gene TRBV9; TRBD1 agrees at 7 bases. The CDR3 sequence is 15 residues long. J lost 4 bases, V lost 3 bases, and 9 bases had no gene match. Looked up from germline, CDR1 is SGDLS and CDR2 is YYNGEE. CDR3 protein: CASSAGTDWTTEAFF. The CDR3 region has the DNA TGTGCCAGCAGCGCGGGGACAGATTGGACCACTGAAGCTTTCTTT.

The CDR3 sequence is CASSPTGVPQETQYF. The CDR3 nucleotides read TGTGCCAGCAGTCCAACAGGGGTCCCACAAGAGACCCAGTACTTC. This sequence joins TRBV21-1 and TRBJ2-5; the table's D call, TRBD1, was not checked against the DNA. TRBV21-1 is tagged as a pseudogene. CDR3 size: 15 residues.

The V gene is TRBV2, the J gene TRBJ2-5, with D unresolved. The V gene lost 2 bases and the J gene lost 1 base, with 8 bases spanning the gap. CDR1 and CDR2 (germline): SNHLY, FYNNEI. The CDR3 is 14 residues long. The CDR3 reads CASSERALQETQYF. The CDR3 nucleotides read TGTGCCAGCAGTGAAAGAGCCCTCCAAGAGACCCAGTACTTC.